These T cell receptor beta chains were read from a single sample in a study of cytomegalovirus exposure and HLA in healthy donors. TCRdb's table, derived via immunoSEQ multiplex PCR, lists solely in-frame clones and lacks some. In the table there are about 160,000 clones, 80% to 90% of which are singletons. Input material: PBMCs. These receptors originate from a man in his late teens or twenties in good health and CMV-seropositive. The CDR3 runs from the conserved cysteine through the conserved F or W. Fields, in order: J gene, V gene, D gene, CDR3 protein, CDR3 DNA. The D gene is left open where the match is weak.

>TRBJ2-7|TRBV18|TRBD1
CASSPGGTGSYEQYF
TGTGCCAGCTCACCCGGGGGGACAGGGTCCTACGAGCAGTACTTC
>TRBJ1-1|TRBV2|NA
CASWANTEAFF
TGTGCCAGCTGGGCGAACACTGAAGCTTTCTTT
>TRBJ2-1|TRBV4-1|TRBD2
CASSPQTSGDNEQFF
TGCGCCAGCTCACCTCAGACTAGCGGGGACAATGAGCAGTTCTTC
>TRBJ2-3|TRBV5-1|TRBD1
CASSPGTGKATDTQYF
TGCGCCAGCAGCCCTGGGACAGGTAAAGCAACAGATACGCAGTATTTT
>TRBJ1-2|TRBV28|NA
CASSPALERNGYTF
TGTGCCAGCAGTCCCGCCTTAGAGCGGAATGGCTACACCTTC
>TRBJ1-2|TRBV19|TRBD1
CASISDRGGYGYTF
TGTGCCAGTATTTCGGACAGGGGGGGATATGGCTACACCTTC
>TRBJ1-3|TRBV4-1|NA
CASSQENSLSGNTIYF
TGCGCCAGCAGCCAAGAGAACAGCCTCTCTGGAAACACCATATATTTT
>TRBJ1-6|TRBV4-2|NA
CASSLSEDGSSYNSPLHF
TGTGCCAGCAGCCTTTCAGAAGACGGGAGCTCCTATAATTCACCCCTCCACTTT
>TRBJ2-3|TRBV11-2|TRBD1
CASSSQDRAVHTQYF
TGTGCCAGCAGCTCCCAGGACAGGGCGGTACATACGCAGTATTTT
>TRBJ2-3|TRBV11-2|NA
CASSLDFPPGSTDTQYF
TGTGCCAGCAGCTTAGATTTCCCCCCCGGGAGCACAGATACGCAGTATTTT